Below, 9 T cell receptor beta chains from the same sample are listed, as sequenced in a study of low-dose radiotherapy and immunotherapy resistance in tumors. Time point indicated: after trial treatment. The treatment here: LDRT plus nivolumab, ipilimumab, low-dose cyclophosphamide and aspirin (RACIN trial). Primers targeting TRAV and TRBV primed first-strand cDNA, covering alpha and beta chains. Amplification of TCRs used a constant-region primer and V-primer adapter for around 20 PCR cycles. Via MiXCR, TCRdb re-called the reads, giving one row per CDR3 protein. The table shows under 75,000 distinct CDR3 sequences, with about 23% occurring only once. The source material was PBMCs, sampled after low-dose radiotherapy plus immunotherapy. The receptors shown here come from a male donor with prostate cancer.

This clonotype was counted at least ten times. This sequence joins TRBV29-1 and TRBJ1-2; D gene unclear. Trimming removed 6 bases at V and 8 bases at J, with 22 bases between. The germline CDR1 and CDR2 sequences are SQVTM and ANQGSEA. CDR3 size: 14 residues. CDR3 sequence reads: CSVHTVSRTPGYTF. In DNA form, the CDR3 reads TGCAGCGTCCATACAGTTTCTCGTACGCCGGGCTACACCTTC. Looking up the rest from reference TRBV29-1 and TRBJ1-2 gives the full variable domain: SAVISQKPSRDICQRGTSLTIQCQVDSQVTMMFWYRQQPGQSLTLIATANQGSEATYESGFVIDKFPISRPNLTFSTLTVSNMSPEDSSIYLCSVHTVSRTPGYTFGSGTRLTVV.

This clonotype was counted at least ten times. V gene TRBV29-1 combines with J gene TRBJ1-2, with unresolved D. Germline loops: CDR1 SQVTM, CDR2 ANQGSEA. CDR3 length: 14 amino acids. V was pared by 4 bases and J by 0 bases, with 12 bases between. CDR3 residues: CSVVVGRTNYGYTF. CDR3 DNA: TGCAGCGTTGTGGTAGGGCGAACTAACTATGGCTACACCTTC.

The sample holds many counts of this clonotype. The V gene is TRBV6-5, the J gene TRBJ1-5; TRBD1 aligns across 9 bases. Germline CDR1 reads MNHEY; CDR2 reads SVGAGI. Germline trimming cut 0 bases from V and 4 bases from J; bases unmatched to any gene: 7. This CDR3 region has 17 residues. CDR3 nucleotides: TGTGCCAGCAGTTACTCATGGACAGGGGTTGGGAATCAGCCCCAGCATTTT. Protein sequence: CASSYSWTGVGNQPQHF.

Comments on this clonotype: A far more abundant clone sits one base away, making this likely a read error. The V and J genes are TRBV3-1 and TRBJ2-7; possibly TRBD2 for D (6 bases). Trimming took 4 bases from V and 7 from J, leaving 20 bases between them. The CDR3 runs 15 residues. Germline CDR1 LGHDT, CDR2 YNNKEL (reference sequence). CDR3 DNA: TGTGCCAGCAGCCTAAGCGGGCCCACCTACAATGAGCAGTACTTC. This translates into CASSLSGPTYNEQYF.

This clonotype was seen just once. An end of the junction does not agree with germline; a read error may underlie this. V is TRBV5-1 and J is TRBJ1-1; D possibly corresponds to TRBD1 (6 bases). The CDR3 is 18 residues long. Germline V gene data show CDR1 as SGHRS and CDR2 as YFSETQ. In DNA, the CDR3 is TGCGCCAGCAGCTTTTCCGGGACAAGGTCCATCCAGAACACTGAAGCTCTCTTT. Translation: CASSFSGTRSIQNTEALF.

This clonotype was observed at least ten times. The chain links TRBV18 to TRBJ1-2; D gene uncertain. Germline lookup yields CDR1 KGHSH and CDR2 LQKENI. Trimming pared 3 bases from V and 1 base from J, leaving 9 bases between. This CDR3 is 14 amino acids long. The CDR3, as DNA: TGTGCCAGCTCACCTGGCCGGAATAACTATGGCTACACCTTC. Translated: CASSPGRNNYGYTF.

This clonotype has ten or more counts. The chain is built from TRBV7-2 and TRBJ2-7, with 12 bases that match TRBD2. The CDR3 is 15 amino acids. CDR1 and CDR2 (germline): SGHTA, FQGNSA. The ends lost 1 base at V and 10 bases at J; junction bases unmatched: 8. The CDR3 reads CASSLGGTSGSHQYF. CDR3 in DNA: TGTGCCAGCAGCTTAGGCGGGACTAGCGGGTCCCACCAGTACTTC.

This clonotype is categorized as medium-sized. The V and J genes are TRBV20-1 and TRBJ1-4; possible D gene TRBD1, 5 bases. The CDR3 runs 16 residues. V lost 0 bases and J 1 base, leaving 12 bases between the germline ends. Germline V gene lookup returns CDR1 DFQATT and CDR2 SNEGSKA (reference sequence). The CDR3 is CSARDGGRGTNEKLFF. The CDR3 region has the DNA TGCAGTGCTAGAGATGGGGGGAGGGGAACTAATGAAAAACTGTTTTTT.

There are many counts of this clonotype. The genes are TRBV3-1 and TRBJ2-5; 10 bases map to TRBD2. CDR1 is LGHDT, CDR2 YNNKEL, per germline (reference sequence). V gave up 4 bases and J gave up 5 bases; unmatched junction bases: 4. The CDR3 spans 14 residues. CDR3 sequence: CASSPSGSLETQYF. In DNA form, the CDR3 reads TGTGCCAGCAGCCCTAGCGGGAGTCTGGAGACCCAGTACTTC.